These 18 T cell receptor beta chains share one sample of origin, sequenced in a study of CD8+CD57+ T cells in acquired aplastic anemia. Selection for sequencing was limited to patients who had shown CD8+CD57+ cell expansion by flow cytometry. It was genomic DNA that served as the template for profiling TCR beta VDJ and CDR3. One entry per CDR3 protein, called by TCRdb with MiXCR from the reads. The data contain approximately 190,000 distinct CDR3 sequences, under 55% of them seen just once; the ten biggest clones take up 9.7%. Sequenced input: sorted CD4+, CD8+, or CD8+CD57+ T cells (not recorded which) from PBMCs. Receptor source: a human donor with aplastic anemia.

This rearrangement joins TRBV9 to TRBJ2-2; D perhaps matches TRBD1 (6 bases). Trimming pared 0 bases from V and 4 bases from J, leaving 10 bases between. The length of the CDR3 is 15 residues. Germline CDR1 SGDLS, CDR2 YYNGEE. This chain's CDR3 is CASSVDGGSTGELFF. The CDR3 nucleotides read TGTGCCAGCAGCGTAGATGGGGGCAGCACCGGGGAGCTGTTTTTT.

Turning to this clonotype: One junction end disagrees with the germline gene, perhaps due to a read error. This chain joins TRBV24-1 and TRBJ1-2; D remains unclear. The germline gives CDR1 KGHDR, CDR2 SFDVKD. CDR3 length: 15 amino acids. The DNA for the CDR3 is TGTGCCAGCAGTGATTCACGGACGGAAGGAAATGGCTACACCTTC. Translation gives CASSDSRTEGNGYTF.

In its sample, this clonotype was seen many times. This rearrangement joins TRBV11-3 to TRBJ2-1; 13 nucleotides agree with TRBD2. After removal of 4 bases from V and 9 bases from J, the junction contained 3 bases not matched to a gene. CDR1 is SGHNT, CDR2 YENEEA, per germline. The CDR3 is made up of 14 amino acids. Here the CDR3 reads CASSYTSGRAEQFF. The CDR3 coding sequence is TGTGCCAGCAGCTATACTAGCGGGAGGGCTGAGCAGTTCTTC.

The chain employs TRBV2 and TRBJ2-7; 8 nucleotides align to TRBD2. The V gene's germline CDR1 is SNHLY and CDR2 FYNNEI. The CDR3 is 15 residues long. V shed 6 bases, J shed 2 bases, and the junction held 9 bases outside the gene matches. The CDR3 reads CASRGEAGETYEQYF. The DNA of the CDR3 is TGTGCCAGCAGGGGCGAAGCGGGAGAGACCTACGAGCAGTACTTC.

The table lists this clonotype with a few counts. The chain uses TRBV24-1 and TRBJ2-3; no definite D call. Per germline, CDR1 KGHDR and CDR2 SFDVKD. This CDR3 region has 15 residues. V was pared by 7 bases and J by 1 base, with 14 bases between. Here the CDR3 reads CATSLSGTRTDTQYF. CDR3 DNA: TGTGCCACCAGCCTATCCGGAACCCGCACAGATACGCAGTATTTT.

This clonotype was found many times. The genes are TRBV7-2 and TRBJ2-1, with 10 bases fitting TRBD2. This CDR3 spans 14 amino acids. Germline V CDR1 and CDR2: SGHTA, FQGNSA. Trimming removed 3 bases from V and 8 bases from J; junction bases left unmatched: 4. The CDR3 loop reads CASSLSGRVDEQFF. CDR3 sequence (DNA): TGTGCCAGCAGCTTGAGCGGGAGGGTCGATGAGCAGTTCTTC.

V usage is TRBV25-1 and J usage is TRBJ2-1; TRBD2 matches 12 bases. Trimming took 4 bases from V and 5 from J; bases not matched to a gene: 3. The CDR3 covers 15 residues. Germline CDR1 reads MGHDK; CDR2 reads SYGVNS. CDR3 in amino acids: CASSVLAGGDNEQFF. The CDR3 DNA reads as TGTGCCAGCAGTGTTCTAGCGGGAGGGGACAATGAGCAGTTCTTC.

The chain carries TRBV11-2 and TRBJ2-7, with 7 bases identical to TRBD1. This CDR3 comprises 14 residues. Trimming removed 3 bases from V and 3 bases from J; junction bases left unmatched: 5. CDR1 and CDR2 from the germline V gene are SGHAT and FQNNGV. The CDR3 region has the DNA TGTGCCAGCAGCTTCGACAGGGCAGGCTACGAGCAGTACTTC. Its protein is CASSFDRAGYEQYF.

The V gene is TRBV7-8, the J gene TRBJ2-1; the D gene is possibly TRBD2 (5 bases). Germline V gene sequence: CDR1 SGHVS, CDR2 FQNEAQ. Trimming removed 5 bases from V and 6 bases from J, with 17 bases in between. The CDR3 contains 15 residues. CDR3 sequence (DNA): TGTGCCAGCAGCCCCTCGCGGCCGGGGAGCAATGAGCAGTTCTTC. Its translation is CASSPSRPGSNEQFF.

Notes on this clonotype: This sequence may be a read error, since a much larger clone differs from it by one base. The chain uses TRBV6-1 and TRBJ1-2, with TRBD1 matching 10 bases. Germline-derived CDR1 and CDR2 are MNHNS and SASEGT. The CDR3 has 15 amino acids. V was clipped by 1 base and J by 8 bases; unmatched bases: 7. The CDR3 DNA reads as TGTGCCAGCAGTGAAGTGCACGGGACAGGGGCCGGCTACACCTTC. It yields the protein CASSEVHGTGAGYTF.

This clonotype was picked up a small number of times. The rearrangement joins TRBV18 to TRBJ2-3; no firm D call. The germline V gene has CDR1 KGHSH and CDR2 LQKENI. V was trimmed by 1 base and J by 3 bases, leaving 11 bases between them. The CDR3 loop spans 15 amino acids. The CDR3 spells CASSPQPGGTDTQYF. Written as DNA, the CDR3 is TGTGCCAGCTCACCACAGCCAGGCGGAACAGATACGCAGTATTTT. The variable domain in full, with the rest retrieved from reference TRBV18 and TRBJ2-3, is NAGVMQNPRHLVRRRGQEARLRCSPMKGHSHVYWYRQLPEEGLKFMVYLQKENIIDESGMPKERFSAEFPKEGPSILRIQQVVRGDSAAYFCASSPQPGGTDTQYFGPGTRLTVL.

For this clonotype: An end of the junction does not agree with germline; a read error may underlie this. The chain has TRBV10-1 and TRBJ2-7, with D uncertain. This CDR3 contains 16 residues. CDR1 is WNHNN and CDR2 is SYGVQD in the germline V gene (reference sequence). The CDR3 DNA sequence: TGCGCCAGTAGTGCGTATATAGGCACCTTCTCCTACGAGCAGTACTTC. It specifies CASSAYIGTFSYEQYF.

The chain recombines TRBV27 with TRBJ1-4; weak D call: TRBD1 (5 bases). The CDR3 totals 15 residues. V shed 3 bases and J shed 5 bases, with 13 bases lying between them. Germline V gives CDR1 MNHEY, CDR2 SMNVEV (reference sequence). CDR3 protein: CASSFTGGKNEKLFF. CDR3 bases: TGTGCCAGCAGTTTTACAGGCGGCAAGAATGAAAAACTGTTTTTT.

On this clonotype itself: This may come from a read error, since a much larger clone is one base off. This sequence joins TRBV5-1 and TRBJ1-1; D call uncertain. Trimming removed 0 bases from V and 1 base from J, with 7 bases in between. The CDR3 sequence is 14 residues long. Germline CDR1 reads SGHRS; CDR2 reads YFSETQ. The DNA of the CDR3 is TGCGCCAGCAGCTTGGCTTCAGAGAACACTGAAGCTTTCTTT. It codes for CASSLASENTEAFF.

The table lists this clonotype with a few counts. The genes are TRBV7-9 and TRBJ2-7; D gene unclear. The CDR3 is 13 amino acids. Germline V gives CDR1 SEHNR, CDR2 FQNEAQ (reference sequence). V was trimmed by 8 bases and J by 3 bases, leaving 14 bases between them. The CDR3 nucleotides are TGTGCCAGCTCACCGTCGGCAGACTACGAGCAGTACTTC. This translates into CASSPSADYEQYF.

Note on this clonotype: A much larger clone differs by one base, so this may be a read error. The V gene is TRBV6-1, the J gene TRBJ1-5; 9 bases align to TRBD1. V gave up 6 bases and J gave up 5 bases; unmatched junction bases: 8. CDR1 is MNHNS and CDR2 is SASEGT in the germline V gene. The CDR3 runs 15 residues. The chain's CDR3 is CASSGTGTNDQPQHF. The CDR3, as DNA: TGTGCCAGCAGCGGGACAGGGACCAACGATCAGCCCCAGCATTTT.

This clonotype was picked up a small number of times. This chain connects TRBV29-1 to TRBJ1-2; possibly TRBD1 for D (6 bases). V lost 6 bases to trimming and J lost 8 bases, with 13 bases between them. CDR1 and CDR2 from the germline V gene are SQVTM and ANQGSEA. This CDR3 is 11 amino acids long. The CDR3 loop reads CSVGDIEGYTF. The CDR3 DNA sequence: TGCAGCGTGGGGGACATTGAAGGCTACACCTTC.

The chain has TRBV7-6 and TRBJ1-3; D ambiguous. Germline V gives CDR1 SGHVS, CDR2 FNYEAQ. The CDR3 runs to 13 residues. V was trimmed by 7 bases and J by 4 bases, leaving 11 bases between them. The CDR3 nucleotides are TGTGCCAGCACCCCGCGGAACGGAAACACCATATATTTT. This codes for CASTPRNGNTIYF.